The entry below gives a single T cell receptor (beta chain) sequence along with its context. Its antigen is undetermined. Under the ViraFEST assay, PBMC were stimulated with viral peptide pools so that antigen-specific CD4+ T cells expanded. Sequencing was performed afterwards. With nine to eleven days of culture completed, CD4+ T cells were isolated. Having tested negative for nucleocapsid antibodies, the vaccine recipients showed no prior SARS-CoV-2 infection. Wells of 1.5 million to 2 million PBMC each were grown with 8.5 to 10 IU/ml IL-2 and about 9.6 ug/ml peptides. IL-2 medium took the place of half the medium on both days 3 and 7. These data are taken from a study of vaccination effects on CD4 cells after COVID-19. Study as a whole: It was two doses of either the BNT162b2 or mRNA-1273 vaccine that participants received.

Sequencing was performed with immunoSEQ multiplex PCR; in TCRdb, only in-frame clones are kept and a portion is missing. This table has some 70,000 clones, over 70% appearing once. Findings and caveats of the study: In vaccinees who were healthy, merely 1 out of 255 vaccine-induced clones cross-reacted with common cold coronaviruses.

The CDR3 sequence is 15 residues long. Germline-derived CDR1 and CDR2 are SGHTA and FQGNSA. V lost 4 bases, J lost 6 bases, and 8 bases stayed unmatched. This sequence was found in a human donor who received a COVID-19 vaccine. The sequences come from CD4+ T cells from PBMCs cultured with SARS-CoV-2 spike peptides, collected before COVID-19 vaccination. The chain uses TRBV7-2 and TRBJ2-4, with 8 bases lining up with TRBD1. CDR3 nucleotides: TGTGCCAGCAGCTCTAGGGCCGGACAGGGAAACATTCAGTACTTC. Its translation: CASSSRAGQGNIQYF.